The source of this TCR beta chain is a study of T cell responses to AZD1222 COVID-19 vaccine. Across the study: Both about-4-week and about-12-week second-dose recipients were combined.

Data came from immunoSEQ multiplex PCR; TCRdb stores just in-frame clones and leaves some out. The sample contains around 100,000 clones, nearly 90% of which appear only once. The CDR3 is made up of 12 amino acids. Germline V CDR1 and CDR2: LNHDA, SQIVND (reference sequence). V dropped 5 bases and J dropped 6 bases, with 9 bases sitting between them. The chain joins TRBV19 to TRBJ2-3; D is ambiguous. The material was peripheral blood, obtained on day 0 of AZD1222 vaccination. The TCR originated in an adult in good health. The CDR3 DNA reads as TGTGCCAGTAGTCCTAGAAGGGATACGCAGTATTTT. Translating it yields CASSPRRDTQYF.